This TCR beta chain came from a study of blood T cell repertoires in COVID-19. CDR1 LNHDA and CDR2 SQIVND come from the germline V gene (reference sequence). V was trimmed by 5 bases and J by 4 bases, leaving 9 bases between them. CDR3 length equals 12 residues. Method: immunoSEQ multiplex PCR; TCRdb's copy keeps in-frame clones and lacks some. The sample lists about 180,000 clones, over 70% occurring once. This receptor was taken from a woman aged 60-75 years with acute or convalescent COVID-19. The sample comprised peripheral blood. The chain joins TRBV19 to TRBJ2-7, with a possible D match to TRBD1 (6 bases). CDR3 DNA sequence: TGTGCCAGTAGTCCCAGGGGTTACGAGCAGTACTTC. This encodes CASSPRGYEQYF. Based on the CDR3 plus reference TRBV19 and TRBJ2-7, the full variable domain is DGGITQSPKYLFRKEGQNVTLSCEQNLNHDAMYWYRQDPGQGLRLIYYSQIVNDFQKGDIAEGYSVSREKKESFPLTVTSAQKNPTAFYLCASSPRGYEQYFGPGTRLTVT.